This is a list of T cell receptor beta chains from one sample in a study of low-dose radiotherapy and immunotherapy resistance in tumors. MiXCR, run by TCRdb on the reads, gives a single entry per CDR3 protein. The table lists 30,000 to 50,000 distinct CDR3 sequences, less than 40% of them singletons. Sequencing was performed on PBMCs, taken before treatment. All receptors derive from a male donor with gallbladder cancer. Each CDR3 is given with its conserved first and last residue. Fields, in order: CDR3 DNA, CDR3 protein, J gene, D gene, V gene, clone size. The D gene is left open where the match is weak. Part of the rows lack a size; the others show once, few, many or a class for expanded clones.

cdr3_nt: TGTGCCAGCAGTTCTAGCGGGAGGGCCCAGTCCTACAATGAGCAGTTCTTC
cdr3_aa: CASSSSGRAQSYNEQFF
j_call: TRBJ2-1
d_call: TRBD2
v_call: TRBV27
clone_size: many

cdr3_nt: TGTGCCATCAGCGGGCCTGAGGGCAACAAATCTGGCTACACCTTC
cdr3_aa: CAISGPEGNKSGYTF
j_call: TRBJ1-2
d_call: -
v_call: TRBV10-3
clone_size: many

cdr3_nt: TGTGCCAGCAGTTTAAGTCAGGGTAATGGCTACACCTTC
cdr3_aa: CASSLSQGNGYTF
j_call: TRBJ1-2
d_call: -
v_call: TRBV28
clone_size: many

cdr3_nt: TGTGCCAGCAGGGACGGGACTAGCACAGATACGCAGTATTTT
cdr3_aa: CASRDGTSTDTQYF
j_call: TRBJ2-3
d_call: -
v_call: TRBV28
clone_size: -

cdr3_nt: TGTGCCAGCAGTAGAGACACCGATGCTCGAGAGCAGTACTTC
cdr3_aa: CASSRDTDAREQYF
j_call: TRBJ2-7
d_call: -
v_call: TRBV27
clone_size: many

cdr3_nt: TGTGCCAGCACCTCAAATGTGTTGGGGGCAGAGTACTACGAGCAGTACTTC
cdr3_aa: CASTSNVLGAEYYEQYF
j_call: TRBJ2-7
d_call: -
v_call: TRBV28
clone_size: -

cdr3_nt: TGTGCCAGCAGCTTGGTTCCAGGGAGCAATCAGCCCCAGCATTTT
cdr3_aa: CASSLVPGSNQPQHF
j_call: TRBJ1-5
d_call: -
v_call: TRBV5-4
clone_size: -

cdr3_nt: TGCAGTGCTAATCTGGCGGGGGCAGACTACGAGCAGTACTTC
cdr3_aa: CSANLAGADYEQYF
j_call: TRBJ2-7
d_call: -
v_call: TRBV20-1
clone_size: many

cdr3_nt: TGTGCCAGCAGTGATTGGGGGAGGGCGAATGAGCAGTTCTTC
cdr3_aa: CASSDWGRANEQFF
j_call: TRBJ2-1
d_call: TRBD2
v_call: TRBV6-1
clone_size: once

cdr3_nt: TGTGCCAGCAAGGGCACCGACCCTGACCACGAGCAGTACTTC
cdr3_aa: CASKGTDPDHEQYF
j_call: TRBJ2-7
d_call: -
v_call: TRBV28
clone_size: -

cdr3_nt: TGTGCCATCAGTGGGACTAGCGGCACAGATACGCAGTATTTT
cdr3_aa: CAISGTSGTDTQYF
j_call: TRBJ2-3
d_call: TRBD2
v_call: TRBV10-3
clone_size: -

cdr3_nt: TGTGCCAGCGTCGGGGACGGGAAAGGCACGCAGTATTTT
cdr3_aa: CASVGDGKGTQYF
j_call: TRBJ2-3
d_call: -
v_call: TRBV19
clone_size: -

cdr3_nt: TGTGCCAGCAGCTTGGCCCCTAGCGGGAGGGAGACCCAGTACTTC
cdr3_aa: CASSLAPSGRETQYF
j_call: TRBJ2-5
d_call: TRBD2
v_call: TRBV5-3
clone_size: many

cdr3_nt: TGCGCCAGCAGTGAAATCCAAGAGACCCAGTACTTC
cdr3_aa: CASSEIQETQYF
j_call: TRBJ2-5
d_call: -
v_call: TRBV10-2
clone_size: -

cdr3_nt: TGTGCCAGCAGTTATGAGGCCAGCCACATTCAGTACTTC
cdr3_aa: CASSYEASHIQYF
j_call: TRBJ2-4
d_call: -
v_call: TRBV6-6
clone_size: -